The TCR beta chain described here comes from a study of a mutant IDH1 vaccine in newly diagnosed glioma. Study background: Patients began vaccination 4-6 weeks after radiotherapy alone, or with temozolomide cycles. The treated group averaged about 44 years old and was around 62% male, approximately 40% female. The week-35 safety follow-up was V12, and the week-47 study end was V13.

Germline V gene data show CDR1 as SGHTA and CDR2 as FQGTGA. The CDR3 is 16 amino acids. With 2 bases removed from V and 1 base from J, the gap between germline ends came to 11 bases. Time point here: week 35, safety follow-up. Doses consisted of 300 ug of mutant IDH1 20-mer peptide each, paired with topical imiquimod. A note on this clone: Its specificity is not known.

Sequencing was performed with immunoSEQ multiplex PCR; in TCRdb, only in-frame clones are kept and a portion is missing. The top ten hold approximately 5% of the sample, which has around 60,000 clones, roughly four fifths seen once. The sequence came from a man aged 35 to 55 with glioma. Sequenced here: PBMCs, sampled from a glioma patient whose treatment included an IDH1 peptide vaccine. The chain recombines TRBV7-3 with TRBJ2-2; tentatively, D is TRBD2 (6 bases). The CDR3 protein is CASSLGAGWNTGELFF. CDR3 sequence (DNA): TGTGCCAGCAGCTTAGGGGCGGGGTGGAACACCGGGGAGCTGTTTTTT.